This T cell receptor beta chain was obtained from a study of glioma-infiltrating T cells. Study information: Glioma patients had dexamethasone for six or fewer days before surgery. About 1.1 million peripheral T cells were targeted at roughly 4.5- to 10-fold coverage.

CDR3 size: 13 residues. Germline V gives CDR1 MNHNS, CDR2 SASEGT. Trimming stripped 11 bases from V and 0 bases from J, with 11 bases between. This clonotype was picked up a small number of times. The iRepertoire nested amplicon-rescue multiplex PCR amplified TCR alpha and beta CDR3s from RNA. Input was roughly 85-450 ng of tissue mRNA or PBMC total RNA. TCRdb used MiXCR to reprocess the multiplex PCR reads, holding one entry per CDR3 protein. The table records approximately 400,000 distinct CDR3 sequences, about 40% of them present only once. Sequencing was carried out using glioma tissue, nonneoplastic brain tissue, or PBMCs (not recorded which). The chain carries TRBV6-1 and TRBJ2-1; no clear D gene. This clonotype was obtained from a human donor with low-grade glioma or glioblastoma, undergoing nonglioma brain surgery, or in good health (not recorded which). The CDR3 sequence is CALGSSSYNEQFF. The CDR3 nucleotides read TGTGCCCTTGGTAGTAGCTCCTACAATGAGCAGTTCTTC.